Below, 17 T cell receptor beta chains from the same sample are listed, as sequenced in a study of preoperative IRX-2 immunotherapy in early breast cancer. Treatment: preoperative locoregional IRX-2 cytokine immunotherapy. TCRdb's copy holds only in-frame clones and misses some; the assay was immunoSEQ multiplex PCR. In the table there are 40,000 to 45,000 clones, about 95% of which are singletons. The sequenced sample was tumor tissue, obtained after IRX-2 immunotherapy. These receptors were taken from a human donor with breast cancer.

This clone was recorded only once. CDR3 region: CASSLQSGSSYNEQFF. CDR3 DNA sequence: TGTGCCAGCAGCTTACAGAGCGGGAGCTCCTACAATGAGCAGTTCTTC. V is TRBV7-2 and J is TRBJ2-1, with 8 bases identical to TRBD2. The germline gives CDR1 SGHTA, CDR2 FQGNSA. The CDR3 is 16 residues long. V dropped 2 bases and J dropped 0; count of bases not matched to a gene: 3.

The rearrangement links TRBV5-1 to TRBJ1-1, with D unresolved. The germline CDR1 and CDR2 sequences are SGHRS and YFSETQ. Trimming pared 3 bases from V and 3 bases from J, leaving 12 bases between. The CDR3 extends over 14 amino acids. CDR3: CASSWREDYTEAFF. The CDR3 DNA reads as TGCGCCAGCAGCTGGAGGGAGGATTACACTGAAGCTTTCTTT. The variable domain in full, with the rest retrieved from reference TRBV5-1 and TRBJ1-1, is KAGVTQTPRYLIKTRGQQVTLSCSPISGHRSVSWYQQTPGQGLQFLFEYFSETQRNKGNFPGRFSGRQFSNSRSEMNVSTLELGDSALYLCASSWREDYTEAFFGQGTRLTVV.

The chain combines TRBV19 with TRBJ1-2; a possible D gene is TRBD1 (5 bases). CDR3 length: 15 residues. V lost 5 bases and J 2 bases, leaving 15 bases between the germline ends. Germline V gene data show CDR1 as LNHDA and CDR2 as SQIVND (reference sequence). The CDR3 DNA sequence: TGTGCCAGTAGTGCCGAGGACACCTGGAACTATGGCTACACCTTC. This codes for CASSAEDTWNYGYTF.

V and J are TRBV19 and TRBJ2-2; 8 positions agree with TRBD2. V gave up 7 bases and J gave up 7 bases; unmatched junction bases: 11. This CDR3 comprises 15 residues. The germline gives CDR1 LNHDA, CDR2 SQIVND (reference sequence). The CDR3 DNA reads as TGTGCCAGTACACCACAAGCGGGAGTTAGCGGGGAGCTGTTTTTT. It encodes CASTPQAGVSGELFF.

Written as DNA, the CDR3 is TGCGCCAGCAGCCAAGATCCAGGGGCCACAGATACGCAGTATTTT. Protein product: CASSQDPGATDTQYF. The chain joins TRBV4-3 to TRBJ2-3, with D tentatively TRBD1 (6 bases). CDR1 and CDR2 from the germline V gene are LGHNA and YSLEER. V was cut by 0 bases and J by 2 bases, with 9 bases left in between. This CDR3 has 15 residues.

The V gene is TRBV14, the J gene TRBJ1-2; the D is unclear. From germline, CDR1 is SGHDN and CDR2 FVKESK. Trimming took off 1 base at V and 5 bases at J, with 8 bases between the two ends. The CDR3 consists of 13 residues. CDR3 DNA sequence: TGTGCCAGCAGCCAAGTTGGCTCGTATGGCTACACCTTC. It translates to CASSQVGSYGYTF.

The V and J genes are TRBV7-3 and TRBJ2-2, with D possibly being TRBD1 (6 bases). Looked up from germline, CDR1 is SGHTA and CDR2 is FQGTGA. With 3 bases removed from V and 6 bases from J, the gap between germline ends came to 8 bases. The CDR3 is 13 amino acids. CDR3 loop: CASSFRGSGELFF. The CDR3 DNA is TGTGCCAGCAGCTTCAGGGGTTCCGGGGAGCTGTTTTTT.

The chain uses TRBV11-1 and TRBJ1-3; D unclear. Germline values: CDR1 SGHAT, CDR2 FQDESV (reference sequence). V lost 5 bases and J 2 bases, leaving 10 bases between the germline ends. There are 14 residues in the CDR3. The CDR3 region has the DNA TGTGCCAGCAGCCTCAGCGGTCCTGGAAACACCATATATTTT. This gives the protein CASSLSGPGNTIYF.

The chain joins TRBV10-1 to TRBJ2-5, with 11 bases matching TRBD1. Per the germline V gene, CDR1 is WNHNN and CDR2 is SYGVQD (reference sequence). The CDR3 has 15 amino acids. V lost 7 bases, J lost 5 bases, and 9 bases stayed unmatched. Here the CDR3 reads CASKGDRGKRETQYF. The CDR3 nucleotides read TGCGCCAGCAAAGGGGACAGGGGGAAACGGGAGACCCAGTACTTC.

The chain is built from TRBV7-8 and TRBJ2-7; TRBD2 might be the D (6 bases). Germline CDR1 is SGHVS and CDR2 is FQNEAQ. This CDR3 is 14 amino acids long. Trimming removed 3 bases at V and 2 bases at J, with 11 bases between. The CDR3 loop is CASSFSGATYEQYF. The CDR3 nucleotides are TGTGCCAGCAGCTTTAGCGGAGCAACCTACGAGCAGTACTTC.

The J gene is TRBJ2-5, the V gene TRBV12-2; TRBD2, the table's D call, lacks a check against the DNA. TRBV12-2 is labeled a pseudogene. This CDR3 contains 17 residues. The CDR3 spells CASRLCTRTQKQETQYF. CDR3 coding DNA: TGTGCAAGTCGCTTATGTACTAGGACTCAAAAGCAAGAGACCCAGTACTTC.

The chain is built from TRBV9 and TRBJ2-5; D not certain. This CDR3 is 11 amino acids long. Germline V gene lookup returns CDR1 SGDLS and CDR2 YYNGEE. V gave up 3 bases and J gave up 4 bases, with 4 bases separating them. CDR3 nucleotides: TGTGCCAGCAGCGGAGGAGAGACCCAGTACTTC. Translating gives CASSGGETQYF.

This CDR3 is CASSRQGRDTQYF. The CDR3 region has the DNA TGCGCCAGCAGCCGACAGGGGAGGGATACGCAGTATTTT. This chain connects TRBV5-1 to TRBJ2-3; 8 nucleotides align to TRBD1. CDR3 length: 13 residues. J lost 6 bases, V lost 4 bases, and 4 bases had no gene match. Looked up from germline, CDR1 is SGHRS and CDR2 is YFSETQ.

The J gene is TRBJ2-7, the V gene TRBV28; weak D call: TRBD1 (7 bases). CDR3 length: 17 residues. V lost 7 bases and J lost 4, with 26 bases in between. Germline CDR1 is MDHEN and CDR2 is SYDVKM. This chain's CDR3 is CASTPRGDRLSGYEQYF. The CDR3 DNA is TGTGCCAGCACCCCGAGGGGGGACAGACTTAGTGGGTACGAGCAGTACTTC.

The rearrangement joins TRBV5-6 to TRBJ2-3, with 8 nucleotides matching TRBD2. This CDR3 comprises 14 residues. CDR1 and CDR2 (germline): SGHDT, YYEEEE. V shed 6 bases and J 7 bases; nucleotides not matched to a gene: 10. The CDR3 DNA follows: TGTGCCAGCACCAGTCGGGAGGGGCGTCATACGCAGTATTTT. As protein: CASTSREGRHTQYF. Full variable domain (remainder filled in from reference TRBV5-6 and TRBJ2-3): DAGVTQSPTHLIKTRGQQVTLRCSPKSGHDTVSWYQQALGQGPQFIFQYYEEEERQRGNFPDRFSGHQFPNYSSELNVNALLLGDSALYLCASTSREGRHTQYFGPGTRLTVL.

The CDR3 sequence is CASSTGLTIYF. The DNA of the CDR3 is TGTGCCAGCAGCACCGGGCTCACCATATATTTT. The chain couples TRBV5-8 to TRBJ1-3; D is unresolved. The ends were cut back, 4 bases at V and 9 bases at J, with 8 bases in the middle. Germline assignment: CDR1 SGHTS and CDR2 YDEGEE. The CDR3 has 11 residues. The whole variable domain, remainder taken from reference TRBV5-8 and TRBJ1-3, is EAGVTQSPTHLIKTRGQQATLRCSPISGHTSVYWYQQALGLGLQFLLWYDEGEERNRGNFPPRFSGRQFPNYSSELNVNALELEDSALYLCASSTGLTIYFGEGSWLTVV.

This clone has just one count. The rearrangement joins TRBV7-9 to TRBJ2-7; TRBD2 matches at 9 bases. V shed 3 bases, J shed 6 bases, and the junction held 6 bases outside the gene matches. This CDR3 is built from 14 residues. Germline assignment: CDR1 SEHNR and CDR2 FQNEAQ (reference sequence). The CDR3 DNA follows: TGTGCCAGCAGCTTTGGCGGGAGGGGTCCCGAGCAGTACTTC. This sequence encodes CASSFGGRGPEQYF.